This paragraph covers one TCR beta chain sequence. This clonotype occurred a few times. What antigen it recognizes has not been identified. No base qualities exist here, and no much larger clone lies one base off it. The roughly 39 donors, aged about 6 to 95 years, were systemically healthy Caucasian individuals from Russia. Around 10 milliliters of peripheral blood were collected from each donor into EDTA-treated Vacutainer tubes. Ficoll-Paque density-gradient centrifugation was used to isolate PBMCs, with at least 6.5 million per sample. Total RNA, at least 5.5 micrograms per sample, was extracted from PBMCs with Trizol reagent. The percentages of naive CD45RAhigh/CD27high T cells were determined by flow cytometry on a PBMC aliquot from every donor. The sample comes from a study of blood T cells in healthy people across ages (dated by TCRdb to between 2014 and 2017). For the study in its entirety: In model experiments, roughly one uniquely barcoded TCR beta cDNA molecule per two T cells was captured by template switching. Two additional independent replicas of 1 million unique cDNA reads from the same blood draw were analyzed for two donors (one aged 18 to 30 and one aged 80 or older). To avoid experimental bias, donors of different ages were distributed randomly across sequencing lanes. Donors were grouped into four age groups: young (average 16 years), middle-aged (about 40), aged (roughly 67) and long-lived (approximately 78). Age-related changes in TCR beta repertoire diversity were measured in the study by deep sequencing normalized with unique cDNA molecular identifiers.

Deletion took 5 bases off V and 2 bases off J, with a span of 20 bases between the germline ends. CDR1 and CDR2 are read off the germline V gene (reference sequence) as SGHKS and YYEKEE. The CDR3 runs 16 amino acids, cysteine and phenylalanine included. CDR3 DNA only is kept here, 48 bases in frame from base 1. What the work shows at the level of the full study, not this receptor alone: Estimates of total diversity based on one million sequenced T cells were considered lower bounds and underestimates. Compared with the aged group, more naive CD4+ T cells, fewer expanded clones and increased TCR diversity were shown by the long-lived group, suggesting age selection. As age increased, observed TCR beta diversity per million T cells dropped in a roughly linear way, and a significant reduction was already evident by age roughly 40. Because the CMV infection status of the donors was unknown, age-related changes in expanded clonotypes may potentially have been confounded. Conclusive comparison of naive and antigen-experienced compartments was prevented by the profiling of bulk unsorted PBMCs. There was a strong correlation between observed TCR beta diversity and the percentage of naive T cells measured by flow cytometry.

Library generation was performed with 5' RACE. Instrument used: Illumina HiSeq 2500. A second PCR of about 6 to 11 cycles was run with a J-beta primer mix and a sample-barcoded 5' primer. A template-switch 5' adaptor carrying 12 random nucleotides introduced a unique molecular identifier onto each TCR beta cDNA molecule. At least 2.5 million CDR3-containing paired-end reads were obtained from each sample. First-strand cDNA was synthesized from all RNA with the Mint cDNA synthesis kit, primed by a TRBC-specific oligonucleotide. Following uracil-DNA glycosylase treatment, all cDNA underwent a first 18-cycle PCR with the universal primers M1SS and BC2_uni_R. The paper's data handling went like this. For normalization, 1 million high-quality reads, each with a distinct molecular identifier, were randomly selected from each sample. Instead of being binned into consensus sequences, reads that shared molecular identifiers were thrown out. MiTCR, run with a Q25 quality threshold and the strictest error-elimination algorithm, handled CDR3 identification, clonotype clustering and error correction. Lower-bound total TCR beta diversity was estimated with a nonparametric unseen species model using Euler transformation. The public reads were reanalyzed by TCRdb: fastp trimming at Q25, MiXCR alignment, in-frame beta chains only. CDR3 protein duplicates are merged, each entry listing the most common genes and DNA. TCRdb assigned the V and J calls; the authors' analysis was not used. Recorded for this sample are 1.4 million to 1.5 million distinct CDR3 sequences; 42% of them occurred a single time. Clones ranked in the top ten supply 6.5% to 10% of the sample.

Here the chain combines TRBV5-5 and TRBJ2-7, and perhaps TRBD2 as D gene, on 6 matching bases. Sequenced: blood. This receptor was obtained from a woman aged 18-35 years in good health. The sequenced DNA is TGTGCCAGCAGTTACCCAGAAGCGGGTATTACCTACGAGCAGTACTTC. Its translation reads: CASSYPEAGITYEQYF.